One sample yielded the 26 T cell receptor beta chains listed below, sequenced in a study of blood T cell repertoires in COVID-19. Sequenced by immunoSEQ multiplex PCR; TCRdb stores in-frame clones only, minus some. The table records approximately 240,000 clones, 84% of them present only once. Source material: peripheral blood. The receptors here all came from a woman aged 55-75 years who had recovered from COVID-19.

The CDR3 spells CASSLAGLNEKLFF. The CDR3 DNA is TGTGCCAGCAGCTTGGCGGGATTAAATGAAAAACTGTTTTTT. This chain connects TRBV5-8 to TRBJ1-4; D gene unclear. Germline assignment: CDR1 SGHTS and CDR2 YDEGEE. The ends were cut back, 0 bases at V and 5 bases at J, with 8 bases in the middle. The CDR3 totals 14 residues.

The CDR3 bases are TGTGCCAGTAGTATAGGGGCAGGCGAAGCTTTCTTT. Translated, it gives CASSIGAGEAFF. This chain joins TRBV19 and TRBJ1-1; D is unclear. CDR1 and CDR2 (germline): LNHDA, SQIVND (reference sequence). CDR3 length: 12 residues. Between the trimmed V and J ends, which lost 1 base and 8 bases, there was a span of 8 bases.

This clone was picked up one time. V gene TRBV7-8 combines with J gene TRBJ1-1; perhaps TRBD1 as D (6 bases). The length of the CDR3 is 12 residues. The V gene's germline CDR1 is SGHVS and CDR2 FQNEAQ. V lost 5 bases, J lost 4 bases, and 8 bases lay in between. CDR3 amino acids: CASSLRGTEAFF. CDR3 nucleotides: TGTGCCAGCAGCCTCAGGGGCACTGAAGCTTTCTTT.

This chain uses TRBV11-2 with TRBJ1-4; TRBD1 might be the D (6 bases). V lost 4 bases, J lost 0 bases, and 15 bases lay in between. CDR1 and CDR2 from the germline V gene are SGHAT and FQNNGV. CDR3 length: 17 amino acids. CDR3 in amino acids: CASSSTGITATNEKLFF. In DNA, the CDR3 is TGTGCCAGCAGCTCCACAGGGATTACCGCAACTAATGAAAAACTGTTTTTT. The full variable domain, in which reference TRBV11-2 and TRBJ1-4 provide the parts outside the CDR3, is EAGVAQSPRYKIIEKRQSVAFWCNPISGHATLYWYQQILGQGPKLLIQFQNNGVVDDSQLPKDRFSAERLKGVDSTLKIQPAKLEDSAVYLCASSSTGITATNEKLFFGSGTQLSVL.

This rearrangement joins TRBV7-9 to TRBJ2-1, with 7 bases lining up with TRBD2. Germline CDR1 SEHNR, CDR2 FQNEAQ (reference sequence). Losses at the gene ends were 6 bases for V and 4 bases for J; bases not matched to a gene: 15. The CDR3 spans 17 residues. The CDR3 DNA is TGTGCCAGCAGTCATACCTCAGACGGGGGGTCTTACAATGAGCAGTTCTTC. It translates to CASSHTSDGGSYNEQFF.

In DNA, the CDR3 is TGCGCCAGCAGCTGGGGGGAACTGAACACCGGGGAGCTGTTTTTT. Amino acids: CASSWGELNTGELFF. The chain has TRBV5-1 and TRBJ2-2, with D possibly matching TRBD2 (6 bases). The germline V gene encodes CDR1 SGHRS and CDR2 YFSETQ. The CDR3 spans 15 residues. Trimming took off 3 bases at V and 1 base at J, with 10 bases between the two ends. The variable domain in full, with the rest retrieved from reference TRBV5-1 and TRBJ2-2, is KAGVTQTPRYLIKTRGQQVTLSCSPISGHRSVSWYQQTPGQGLQFLFEYFSETQRNKGNFPGRFSGRQFSNSRSEMNVSTLELGDSALYLCASSWGELNTGELFFGEGSRLTVL.

The V and J genes are TRBV2 and TRBJ2-5; maybe TRBD2 (5 bases). Trimming took off 7 bases at V and 4 bases at J, with 19 bases between the two ends. The CDR3 loop spans 15 amino acids. The germline V gene encodes CDR1 SNHLY and CDR2 FYNNEI. The CDR3 DNA reads TGTGCCAGCATCCCGGAGAGAGGGAGTCTAGAGACCCAGTACTTC. Protein sequence: CASIPERGSLETQYF.

The CDR3 DNA sequence: TGCGCCAGCAGCTTGGTTGTGGGGGCGAATGAGCAGTTCTTC. This encodes CASSLVVGANEQFF. The chain employs TRBV5-1 and TRBJ2-1; D perhaps matches TRBD1 (6 bases). V gave up 0 bases and J gave up 7 bases, with 11 bases separating them. CDR3 size: 14 residues. The germline V gene encodes CDR1 SGHRS and CDR2 YFSETQ.

The chain recombines TRBV7-9 with TRBJ2-5, with a weak D call TRBD2 (5 bases). V lost 3 bases, J lost 4 bases, and 12 bases lay in between. The germline V gene has CDR1 SEHNR and CDR2 FQNEAQ (reference sequence). This CDR3 contains 14 residues. CDR3 nucleotides: TGTGCCAGCAGCTTTAGGACTCTGGGAGAGACCCAGTACTTC. Translating it yields CASSFRTLGETQYF.

The rearrangement joins TRBV5-1 to TRBJ2-1; 13 positions agree with TRBD2. Losses at the gene ends were 4 bases for V and 8 bases for J; bases not matched to a gene: 6. The CDR3 contains 15 residues. Germline V gene data show CDR1 as SGHRS and CDR2 as YFSETQ. For the CDR3, the DNA is TGCGCCAGCAGCGCACTAGCGGGGGGGCCCCATGAGCAGTTCTTC. This codes for CASSALAGGPHEQFF.

The chain is built from TRBV1 and TRBJ2-6; the D call TRBD1 from the table was never checked on the DNA. TRBV1 is assigned pseudogene status. This CDR3 region has 15 residues. The CDR3 DNA follows: TGCACCAGCAGCCAAGGATCCAGGGGGGCCAACGTCCTGACTTTC. Protein: CTSSQGSRGANVLTF.

The rearrangement uses TRBV2 and TRBJ1-1, with a tentative D call TRBD1 (5 bases). V was trimmed by 6 bases and J by 3 bases, leaving 14 bases between them. Germline V gene lookup returns CDR1 SNHLY and CDR2 FYNNEI. CDR3 length equals 14 residues. The CDR3 loop is CASREGWGYTEAFF. CDR3 nucleotides: TGTGCCAGCAGGGAGGGGTGGGGCTACACTGAAGCTTTCTTT. Variable domain in full (rest from reference TRBV2 and TRBJ1-1): EPEVTQTPSHQVTQMGQEVILRCVPISNHLYFYWYRQILGQKVEFLVSFYNNEISEKSEIFDDQFSVERPDGSNFTLKIRSTKLEDSAMYFCASREGWGYTEAFFGQGTRLTVV.

The V call is TRBV5-6, the J call TRBJ2-7, with D possibly matching TRBD2 (7 bases). From germline, CDR1 is SGHDT and CDR2 YYEEEE. Trimming removed 3 bases from V and 5 bases from J, with 18 bases in between. The CDR3 is made up of 15 amino acids. The chain's CDR3 is CASSSGGRARDEQYF. The CDR3 DNA reads TGTGCCAGCAGCTCGGGGGGCAGGGCTAGGGACGAGCAGTACTTC.

This clone was picked up a small number of times. This chain's CDR3 is CAWTSGTGGEYQPQHF. The DNA of the CDR3 is TGTGCCTGGACTTCCGGGACAGGGGGCGAGTATCAGCCCCAGCATTTT. The chain combines TRBV30 with TRBJ1-5; 12 bases map to TRBD1. CDR3 length: 16 residues. Germline V gene sequence: CDR1 GTSNPN, CDR2 SVGIG (reference sequence). The V segment lost 4 bases and the J segment 5 bases; nucleotides outside the gene matches: 9.

The chain joins TRBV5-1 to TRBJ2-7, with TRBD1 matching over 9 bases. CDR1 is SGHRS, CDR2 YFSETQ, per germline. This CDR3 contains 13 residues. V lost 8 bases to trimming and J lost 2 bases; unmatched junction nucleotides: 5. Here the CDR3 reads CASRDRVTYEQYF. The CDR3 coding sequence is TGCGCCAGTCGGGACAGGGTTACCTACGAGCAGTACTTC.

The chain joins TRBV9 to TRBJ1-2, with D tentatively TRBD1 (5 bases). The CDR3 is made up of 13 amino acids. Germline V lookup: CDR1 SGDLS, CDR2 YYNGEE. Trimming removed 4 bases at V and 7 bases at J, with 14 bases between. DNA of the CDR3: TGTGCCAGCAGCCCACCCCGACAGTCTGGCTACACCTTC. Protein: CASSPPRQSGYTF.

The chain is built from TRBV30 and TRBJ1-2; D might be TRBD1 (5 bases). The V end lost 3 bases, the J end lost 4 bases, and 12 bases lay between the germline ends. This CDR3 spans 13 amino acids. In germline, CDR1 is GTSNPN, CDR2 SVGIG (reference sequence). CDR3: CAWSDSRIYGYTF. CDR3 sequence (DNA): TGTGCCTGGAGCGACAGCCGAATCTATGGCTACACCTTC.

Written as DNA, the CDR3 is TGTGCCACCAGTGATTTGTCCGGGACAGGAGACGGCTACACCTTC. This translates into CATSDLSGTGDGYTF. The chain couples TRBV24-1 to TRBJ1-2, with 8 bases that match TRBD1. This CDR3 spans 15 amino acids. Germline V gene data show CDR1 as KGHDR and CDR2 as SFDVKD. The trim removed 0 bases at V and 8 bases at J, leaving 7 bases unmatched.

The sample holds one count of this clone. The V and J genes are TRBV30 and TRBJ2-1, with a weak D call TRBD2 (5 bases). This CDR3 is 12 amino acids long. From germline, CDR1 is GTSNPN and CDR2 SVGIG (reference sequence). The V end lost 5 bases, the J end lost 9 bases, and 14 bases lay between the germline ends. The CDR3 sequence: CAWDLGETEQFF. CDR3 nucleotides: TGTGCCTGGGACCTGGGAGAAACTGAGCAGTTCTTC.

This chain joins TRBV7-3 and TRBJ1-1; 7 bases agree with TRBD1. The CDR3 has 16 amino acids. Germline assignment: CDR1 SGHTA and CDR2 FQGTGA. V lost 3 bases to trimming and J lost 0 bases; unmatched junction nucleotides: 7. The DNA of the CDR3 is TGTGCCAGCAGCTTGGGACAGCAAGTGATGAACACTGAAGCTTTCTTT. Protein: CASSLGQQVMNTEAFF.

This clone appeared once. V is TRBV9 and J is TRBJ2-4; D remains ambiguous. V was clipped by 0 bases and J by 1 base, with 11 bases between them. Germline assignment: CDR1 SGDLS and CDR2 YYNGEE. The CDR3 contains 16 residues. The CDR3 protein is CASSVGLSAAKNIQYF. The DNA for the CDR3 is TGTGCCAGCAGCGTAGGTTTGTCAGCGGCCAAAAACATTCAGTACTTC.

The V and J genes are TRBV21-1 and TRBJ2-3; the table's TRBD2 call for D was not verified on the DNA. TRBV21-1 is tagged as a pseudogene. CDR3 length equals 15 residues. This CDR3 reads CASSKRGGCTDTQYF. The CDR3 DNA sequence: TGTGCCAGCAGCAAACGGGGAGGGTGCACAGATACGCAGTATTTT.

The chain links TRBV7-9 to TRBJ2-2; 10 positions agree with TRBD1. This CDR3 has 14 amino acids. CDR1 and CDR2 from the germline V gene are SEHNR and FQNEAQ (reference sequence). After removal of 3 bases from V and 5 bases from J, the junction contained 0 bases not matched to a gene. CDR3 amino acids: CASSLGQGTGELFF. The CDR3 DNA reads as TGTGCCAGCAGCTTGGGACAGGGGACCGGGGAGCTGTTTTTT.

This chain joins TRBV9 and TRBJ2-3, with 7 bases identical to TRBD2. Germline V gives CDR1 SGDLS, CDR2 YYNGEE. This CDR3 spans 16 amino acids. Losses at the gene ends were 6 bases for V and 2 bases for J; bases not matched to a gene: 12. The chain's CDR3 is CASTPWGGMPTDTQYF. Here the CDR3 DNA reads TGTGCCAGCACTCCATGGGGGGGGATGCCCACAGATACGCAGTATTTT.

J is TRBJ1-6 and V is TRBV3-1 (or the pseudogene TRBV3-2), with 7 nucleotides matching TRBD1. In germline, CDR1 is LGHDT, CDR2 YNNKEL (reference sequence). V lost 4 bases, J lost 9 bases, and 9 bases stayed unmatched. The CDR3 is 15 residues long. This CDR3 is CASSLQGHSSSPLHF. Written as DNA, the CDR3 is TGTGCCAGCAGCCTACAGGGGCATTCTAGTTCACCCCTCCACTTT.

V gene TRBV9 combines with J gene TRBJ2-7; 7 bases line up with TRBD2. The CDR3 is made up of 16 amino acids. Germline assignment: CDR1 SGDLS and CDR2 YYNGEE. Losses at the gene ends were 2 bases for V and 0 bases for J; bases not matched to a gene: 8. CDR3 coding DNA: TGTGCCAGCAGCGTCGCTGCGGGGGTGAGCTCCTACGAGCAGTACTTC. Translating it yields CASSVAAGVSSYEQYF.